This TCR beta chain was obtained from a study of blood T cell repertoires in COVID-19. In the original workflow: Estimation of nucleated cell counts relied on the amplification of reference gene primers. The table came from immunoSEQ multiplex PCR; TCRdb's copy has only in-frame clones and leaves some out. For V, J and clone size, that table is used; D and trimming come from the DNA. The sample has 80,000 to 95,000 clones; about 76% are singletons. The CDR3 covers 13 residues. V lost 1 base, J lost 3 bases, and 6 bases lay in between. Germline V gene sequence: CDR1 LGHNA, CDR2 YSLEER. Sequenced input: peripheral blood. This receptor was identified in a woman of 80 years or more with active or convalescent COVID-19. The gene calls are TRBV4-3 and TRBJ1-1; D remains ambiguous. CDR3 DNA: TGCGCCAGCAGCCAAGGGGCGCACACTGAAGCTTTCTTT. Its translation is CASSQGAHTEAFF.